The rows below give T cell receptor beta chains drawn from one sample of a study of shared clonotypes between healthy human individuals. Data came from immunoSEQ multiplex PCR; TCRdb stores just in-frame clones and leaves some out. The sample includes about 2.4 million clones, roughly 93% of them seen just once. Sequenced sample: naive CD4+ T cells from PBMCs. The receptors derive from a man aged 18 to 29 in good health. Some clones in this sample may be carry-over from other donors' samples. Both conserved end residues are part of each CDR3. D genes are given only for firm matches. Clone size is shown for a subset of rows, as once, few, many or a class of expanded clone.

clone size	V gene	D gene	J gene	CDR3 DNA	CDR3 protein
NA	TRBV30	NA	TRBJ2-5	TGTGCCTGGAGTACGGGCGGGGCCCAGTACTTC	CAWSTGGAQYF
NA	TRBV7-9	NA	TRBJ2-7	TGTGCCAGCAGCTTATCCTACCTCGAAGGGGGAGGGCCCTACGAGCAGTACTTC	CASSLSYLEGGGPYEQYF
NA	TRBV5-1	TRBD1	TRBJ1-2	TGCGCCAGCAGCCCTACCCCGATGGTCAGGGGGAACTATGGCTACACCTTC	CASSPTPMVRGNYGYTF
NA	TRBV6-1	NA	TRBJ2-7	TGTGCCAGCAGTGAAGCCGGACGGACCTCCTACGAGCAGTACTTC	CASSEAGRTSYEQYF
NA	TRBV29-1	NA	TRBJ1-2	TGCAGCGTTATGGGCTTACTAGGGGACTATGGCTACACCTTC	CSVMGLLGDYGYTF
NA	TRBV28	NA	TRBJ2-3	TGTGCCAGCAGTTTTGTCCGGTCAGATACGCAGTATTTT	CASSFVRSDTQYF
NA	TRBV7-6	NA	TRBJ2-3	TGTGCCAGCAGCTTAGAACTAGCCCCAGATACGCAGTATTTT	CASSLELAPDTQYF
NA	TRBV28	NA	TRBJ1-3	TGTGCCAGCAGTTCAGGGAGAACTGGAAACACCATATATTTT	CASSSGRTGNTIYF
NA	TRBV5-4	NA	TRBJ1-1	TGTGCCAGCAGCCGGACAGTTCTGAACACTGAAGCTTTCTTT	CASSRTVLNTEAFF
NA	TRBV2	NA	TRBJ2-7	TGTGCCAGCAGTGAAGCGCTTCTGCGGGGGCCGACGGTCGAGCAGTACTTC	CASSEALLRGPTVEQYF
once	TRBV28	TRBD2	TRBJ2-1	TGTGCCAGCGGAACTAGCGGCAAGTACAATGAGCAGTTCTTC	CASGTSGKYNEQFF
NA	TRBV10-3	NA	TRBJ2-7	TGTGCCATCAGTGGACAGGGAGGATACGAGCAGTACTTC	CAISGQGGYEQYF
NA	TRBV18	NA	TRBJ2-1	TGTGCCAGCTCACCGGTACCCCATGAGCAGTTCTTC	CASSPVPHEQFF
NA	TRBV5-1	NA	TRBJ2-1	TGCGCCAGCAGCTTGGTGGGTGGGAGGTCTCAGTTCTTC	CASSLVGGRSQFF
NA	TRBV4-1	NA	TRBJ1-2	TGCGCCAGCAGCTCAAGTGGGCTAGGCTACACCTTC	CASSSSGLGYTF
NA	TRBV6-6	NA	TRBJ1-1	TGTGCCAGCAGTCTCCTGGACACTGAAGCTTTCTTT	CASSLLDTEAFF
NA	TRBV15	TRBD2	TRBJ2-7	TGTGCCACCAGCAGACGACTAGCGGGAGGGCCAGACGAGCAGTACTTC	CATSRRLAGGPDEQYF
NA	TRBV25-1	TRBD1	TRBJ1-2	TGTGCCAGCAGTGAATATAAGGGACAGGGACATGGCTACACCTTC	CASSEYKGQGHGYTF
NA	TRBV28	NA	TRBJ2-7	TGTGCCAGCAGTTTGGGTGACTACGAGCAGTACTTC	CASSLGDYEQYF
NA	TRBV18	TRBD1	TRBJ1-1	TGTGCCAGCTCAAGGGAAGGGGGCGACACTGAAGCTTTCTTT	CASSREGGDTEAFF
NA	TRBV28	NA	TRBJ2-5	TGTGCCAGCAGCGGACCGTGGGGCGGAGAGTACTTC	CASSGPWGGEYF
NA	TRBV7-8	TRBD2	TRBJ2-3	TGTGCCAGCAGCTTAGTTCTAGCGGGAGGTCCATTGTATTTT	CASSLVLAGGPLYF
NA	TRBV11-3	TRBD2	TRBJ2-2	TGTGCCAGCAGCTCGTTTAGCGGGAACGCCGGGGAGCTGTTTTTT	CASSSFSGNAGELFF
NA	TRBV5-8	NA	TRBJ1-2	TGTGCCAGCAGCTTGGTCGATAACTATGGCTACACCTTC	CASSLVDNYGYTF
NA	TRBV4-3	NA	TRBJ2-3	TGCGCCAGCAGCCAGAGAACCACCGGGACCCTCGGAGATACGCAGTATTTT	CASSQRTTGTLGDTQYF
NA	TRBV7-2	TRBD1	TRBJ1-2	TGTGCCAGCAGTTTAGGACAGGTTGAGTACTATGGCTACACCTTC	CASSLGQVEYYGYTF
few	TRBV30	NA	TRBJ1-5	TGTGCCTGGACGGGTGACGGCAATCAGCCCCAGCATTTT	CAWTGDGNQPQHF
NA	TRBV5-1	NA	TRBJ2-7	TGCGCCAGCAGCTTCGTGGGAGCCCCCTACGAGCAGTACTTC	CASSFVGAPYEQYF
NA	TRBV19	NA	TRBJ2-5	TGTGCCAGTAGTATCAGGGGGGGTGCGGAGACCCAGTACTTC	CASSIRGGAETQYF
NA	TRBV5-1	NA	TRBJ2-6	TGCGCCAGCAGCTCCCTGGGGGCTGGGGCCAACGTCCTGACTTTC	CASSSLGAGANVLTF
few	TRBV2	TRBD1	TRBJ2-1	TGTGCCAGACAGGGGTACAATGAGCAGTTCTTC	CARQGYNEQFF
NA	TRBV11-2	TRBD2	TRBJ2-3	TGTGCCAGCGGACTAGCGGGAGAGAGGAGCACAGATACGCAGTATTTT	CASGLAGERSTDTQYF
once	TRBV5-4	NA	TRBJ2-5	TGTGCCAGCAGCAGAGACAGGCAAGAGACCCAGTACTTC	CASSRDRQETQYF
NA	TRBV28	NA	TRBJ2-7	TGTGCCAGCAGTTTGGGTCAGACCGGGACCCTTTACGAGCAGTACTTC	CASSLGQTGTLYEQYF
NA	TRBV11-2	NA	TRBJ2-5	TGTGCCAGCAGCTTAGATTGGGCAGGGGCGTACCAAGAGACCCAGTACTTC	CASSLDWAGAYQETQYF
NA	TRBV6-5	NA	TRBJ2-7	TGTGCCAGCAGAACGAGGGGGGGCGAGCAGTACTTC	CASRTRGGEQYF
NA	TRBV28	NA	TRBJ1-5	TGTGCCAGCAGCACCAGGCTGTATAGCAATCAGCCCCAGCATTTT	CASSTRLYSNQPQHF
once	TRBV5-1	TRBD1	TRBJ2-7	TGCGCCAGCAGCCCAAGACAGGGGACGGGAGAGCAGTACTTC	CASSPRQGTGEQYF
NA	TRBV7-3	NA	TRBJ2-1	TGTGCCAGCAGCTTCCAGGGGCTGGGGGACAATGAGCAGTTCTTC	CASSFQGLGDNEQFF
NA	TRBV19	NA	TRBJ2-2	TGTGCCAGTAGTATTCTTGCGGCCACCGGGGAGCTGTTTTTT	CASSILAATGELFF
NA	TRBV11-2	NA	TRBJ2-7	TGTGCCAGCAGCCGGGTGACAGGCGCGTCCTACGAGCAGTACTTC	CASSRVTGASYEQYF
NA	TRBV7-3	TRBD2	TRBJ2-7	TGTGCCAGCAGCTTAGGTCGAGCGGGAGGGCCCTACGAGCAGTACTTC	CASSLGRAGGPYEQYF
NA	TRBV28	TRBD2	TRBJ2-7	TGTGCCAGCAGAGAACTAGCGCCGAGCTCCTACGAGCAGTACTTC	CASRELAPSSYEQYF
NA	TRBV28	NA	TRBJ1-3	TGTGCCAGCAGCCCAGAACAAGGATGGGGAAACACCATATATTTT	CASSPEQGWGNTIYF
NA	TRBV28	NA	TRBJ1-6	TGTGCCAGCAGTATCCCCCGGGGTTCTAATTCACCCCTCCACTTT	CASSIPRGSNSPLHF
NA	TRBV27	NA	TRBJ2-7	TGTGCCAGCAGTTCCCGACTGGGGCTCACCTACGAGCAGTACTTC	CASSSRLGLTYEQYF
NA	TRBV28	NA	TRBJ1-1	TGTGCCAGCTCGTCCAGACGCTTCTTGAACACTGAAGCTTTCTTT	CASSSRRFLNTEAFF
NA	TRBV5-1	NA	TRBJ2-2	TGCGCCAGCAGCTTACCAGATACCGCGAACACCGGGGAGCTGTTTTTT	CASSLPDTANTGELFF
NA	TRBV6-6	NA	TRBJ1-5	TGTGCCAGCAGTTACGGGGTGATGGATCAGCCCCAGCATTTT	CASSYGVMDQPQHF
NA	TRBV19	TRBD1	TRBJ2-7	TGTGCCAGTAGTATCACAGGGGACGAGCAGTACTTC	CASSITGDEQYF
NA	TRBV11-2	NA	TRBJ2-5	TGTGCCAGCAGCCCAAGGACGGTGGGGACCCAGTACTTC	CASSPRTVGTQYF
NA	TRBV5-1	NA	TRBJ2-1	TGCGCCAGCAGCTCCGGGCGTGATGAGCAGTTCTTC	CASSSGRDEQFF
NA	TRBV7-2	NA	TRBJ1-2	TGTGCCAGCAGCTTCGACCATTGGGATGGCTACACCTTC	CASSFDHWDGYTF
NA	TRBV2	TRBD1	TRBJ1-1	TGTGCCAGCAGCTACCAGGGGGTTGAAGCTTTCTTT	CASSYQGVEAFF